Listed below are T cell receptor beta chains from one sample, sequenced in a study of beta chain features in type 1 diabetes. Method: immunoSEQ multiplex PCR; TCRdb's copy keeps in-frame clones and lacks some. The sample yields around 300,000 clones, roughly 8% seen once. What was sequenced was central memory CD4+ T cells from blood. The receptors originated from a woman between 18 and 30 years old in good health. CDR3s include the opening cysteine and the closing phenylalanine or tryptophan. Each record gives: clone size, D gene, J gene, V gene, CDR3 protein, CDR3 DNA. A D gene is named only where the DNA matches it firmly. Expanded clones get a size class; other rows say once, few or many, or leave the size out.

abundance: NA; d_gene: TRBD1; j_gene: TRBJ1-2; v_gene: TRBV6-5; CDR3aa: CASSYLGGTETYGYTF; CDR3nt: TGTGCCAGCAGTTATCTAGGCGGGACAGAGACCTATGGCTACACCTTC
abundance: NA; d_gene: NA; j_gene: TRBJ2-1; v_gene: TRBV6-5; CDR3aa: CASSYHGEQFF; CDR3nt: TGTGCCAGCAGTTACCACGGTGAGCAGTTCTTC
abundance: many; d_gene: TRBD2; j_gene: TRBJ2-3; v_gene: TRBV7-2; CDR3aa: CASSFLAGADTQYF; CDR3nt: TGTGCCAGCAGCTTCCTAGCGGGAGCAGATACGCAGTATTTT
abundance: few; d_gene: TRBD1; j_gene: TRBJ1-3; v_gene: TRBV30; CDR3aa: CAWSGRDRVHTIYF; CDR3nt: TGTGCCTGGAGTGGTCGAGACAGGGTTCACACCATATATTTT
abundance: few; d_gene: NA; j_gene: TRBJ1-2; v_gene: TRBV20-1; CDR3aa: CSARVFGSRTF; CDR3nt: TGCAGTGCTAGAGTGTTCGGGTCGAGGACCTTC
abundance: few; d_gene: NA; j_gene: TRBJ1-2; v_gene: TRBV2; CDR3aa: CASSEAQPGGYTF; CDR3nt: TGTGCCAGCAGTGAAGCGCAGCCTGGCGGCTACACCTTC
abundance: few; d_gene: NA; j_gene: TRBJ2-5; v_gene: TRBV2; CDR3aa: CASSAGWVQYF; CDR3nt: TGTGCCAGCAGTGCCGGTTGGGTCCAGTACTTC
abundance: NA; d_gene: NA; j_gene: TRBJ2-1; v_gene: TRBV4-1; CDR3aa: CASSQDPTKDSYNEQFF; CDR3nt: TGCGCCAGCAGCCAAGATCCTACTAAAGACTCCTACAATGAGCAGTTCTTC
abundance: NA; d_gene: NA; j_gene: TRBJ2-4; v_gene: TRBV9; CDR3aa: CASSTRGGNIQYF; CDR3nt: TGTGCCAGCAGCACCAGGGGGGGCAACATTCAGTACTTC
abundance: NA; d_gene: NA; j_gene: TRBJ2-2; v_gene: TRBV7-9; CDR3aa: CASSRYTGELFF; CDR3nt: TGTGCCAGCAGCCGATACACCGGGGAGCTGTTTTTT
abundance: many; d_gene: NA; j_gene: TRBJ1-3; v_gene: TRBV14; CDR3aa: CASSQVRGYGNTIYF; CDR3nt: TGTGCCAGCAGCCAAGTACGAGGGTATGGAAACACCATATATTTT
abundance: few; d_gene: TRBD2; j_gene: TRBJ2-2; v_gene: TRBV5-1; CDR3aa: CASRTTSGNTGELFF; CDR3nt: TGCGCCAGCAGGACGACTAGCGGGAACACCGGGGAGCTGTTTTTT
abundance: few; d_gene: NA; j_gene: TRBJ2-2; v_gene: TRBV9; CDR3aa: CASSAGLANTGELFF; CDR3nt: TGTGCCAGCAGCGCGGGCCTGGCGAACACCGGGGAGCTGTTTTTT
abundance: NA; d_gene: NA; j_gene: TRBJ2-3; v_gene: TRBV5-4; CDR3aa: CASRTQGSADTQYF; CDR3nt: TGTGCCAGCAGGACACAGGGATCGGCAGATACGCAGTATTTT
abundance: few; d_gene: TRBD2; j_gene: TRBJ2-5; v_gene: TRBV9; CDR3aa: CASSVASGVGETQYF; CDR3nt: TGTGCCAGCAGCGTTGCTAGCGGGGTCGGGGAGACCCAGTACTTC
abundance: NA; d_gene: TRBD2; j_gene: TRBJ2-3; v_gene: TRBV5-4; CDR3aa: CASSIRLAGAGDTQYF; CDR3nt: TGTGCCAGCAGCATTCGACTAGCGGGGGCGGGAGATACGCAGTATTTT
abundance: many; d_gene: TRBD1; j_gene: TRBJ2-4; v_gene: TRBV15; CDR3aa: CATGQGELSLAKNIQYF; CDR3nt: TGTGCCACCGGACAGGGAGAGCTAAGCTTAGCCAAAAACATTCAGTACTTC